Shown below are 25 T cell receptor beta chains from a single sample sequenced in a study of T cell changes during pregnancy in multiple sclerosis. TCRdb's copy holds only in-frame clones and misses some; the assay was immunoSEQ multiplex PCR. Of about 57,000 clones in the sample, around 90% were seen once. The input for sequencing was peripheral blood, taken after pregnancy. The receptors here all came from a female donor in good health, enrolled as a control in a pregnancy study.

This clone has only one observation. The chain carries TRBV11-3 and TRBJ2-7; tentatively, D is TRBD1 (6 bases). The CDR3 extends over 12 amino acids. Trimming stripped 6 bases from V and 0 bases from J, with 6 bases between. Germline CDR1 and CDR2: SGHNT and YENEEA. CDR3 in DNA: TGTGCCAGCAGGGACAGCTCCTACGAGCAGTACTTC. Encoded protein: CASRDSSYEQYF.

This chain uses TRBV5-1 with TRBJ1-2, with unresolved D. Trimming took 2 bases from V and 0 from J, leaving 17 bases between them. Germline values: CDR1 SGHRS, CDR2 YFSETQ. This CDR3 is built from 17 residues. CDR3 bases: TGCGCCAGCAGCTTTGACAACTCCTATCACTCTAACTATGGCTACACCTTC. Encoded protein: CASSFDNSYHSNYGYTF. The whole variable domain, remainder taken from reference TRBV5-1 and TRBJ1-2, is KAGVTQTPRYLIKTRGQQVTLSCSPISGHRSVSWYQQTPGQGLQFLFEYFSETQRNKGNFPGRFSGRQFSNSRSEMNVSTLELGDSALYLCASSFDNSYHSNYGYTFGSGTRLTVV.

The chain joins TRBV6-5 to TRBJ2-7; TRBD1 aligns across 9 bases. This CDR3 is built from 13 residues. The trim removed 8 bases at V and 4 bases at J, leaving 6 bases unmatched. Germline values: CDR1 MNHEY, CDR2 SVGAGI. This CDR3 reads CASLGDREYEQYF. The CDR3 DNA reads TGTGCCAGCTTGGGGGACAGGGAATACGAGCAGTACTTC.

V and J are TRBV18 and TRBJ2-7; 10 bases line up with TRBD2. The CDR3 has 16 amino acids. Germline V CDR1 and CDR2: KGHSH, LQKENI. V shed 4 bases, J shed 1 base, and the junction held 7 bases outside the gene matches. CDR3 sequence reads: CASSQREGFLSYEQYF. The CDR3 coding sequence is TGTGCCAGCTCACAGCGGGAGGGTTTTCTATCCTACGAGCAGTACTTC.

J is TRBJ1-5 and V is TRBV9; D call uncertain. The CDR3 covers 13 residues. Germline V gives CDR1 SGDLS, CDR2 YYNGEE. Trimming removed 0 bases at V and 7 bases at J, with 8 bases between. This CDR3 is CASSVDQEQPQHF. For the CDR3, the DNA is TGTGCCAGCAGCGTAGACCAAGAGCAGCCCCAGCATTTT.

As for this clone: One junction end disagrees with the germline gene, perhaps due to a read error. The chain has TRBV28 and TRBJ2-7; 7 bases are shared with TRBD1. The CDR3 runs to 11 residues. Germline assignment: CDR1 MDHEN and CDR2 SYDVKM. The CDR3, as DNA: TGTGCCAGCAGTCAACAGGGACAGTGGCACTTC. It specifies CASSQQGQWHF.

The chain employs TRBV27 and TRBJ1-6; 7 bases are a match to TRBD1. In germline, CDR1 is MNHEY, CDR2 SMNVEV (reference sequence). The V segment lost 8 bases and the J segment 7 bases; nucleotides outside the gene matches: 5. The CDR3 totals 13 residues. CDR3 sequence (DNA): TGTGCCAGCGGGGACAGATGGAATTCACCCCTCCACTTT. It yields the protein CASGDRWNSPLHF.

The V call is TRBV7-2, the J call TRBJ2-3; D not resolved. The CDR3 is made up of 13 amino acids. Germline V gene data show CDR1 as SGHTA and CDR2 as FQGNSA. With 0 bases removed from V and 7 bases from J, the gap between germline ends came to 8 bases. The CDR3 region is CASSLARENTQYF. The CDR3, as DNA: TGTGCCAGCAGCTTAGCCCGAGAGAATACGCAGTATTTT.

The chain joins TRBV28 to TRBJ1-2, with D maybe TRBD1 (5 bases). The germline V and J ends were trimmed by 5 bases and 8 bases, with 15 bases remaining between them. The CDR3 consists of 13 residues. Germline CDR1 is MDHEN and CDR2 is SYDVKM. CDR3 coding DNA: TGTGCCAGCAGTCCCGGGACTACATCGGGCTACACCTTC. Translating gives CASSPGTTSGYTF.

The V and J genes are TRBV7-2 and TRBJ2-5; 7 positions agree with TRBD1. V lost 3 bases, J lost 5 bases, and 0 bases stayed unmatched. CDR1 SGHTA and CDR2 FQGNSA come from the germline V gene. The CDR3 loop spans 12 amino acids. The CDR3 DNA reads as TGTGCCAGCAGCTTGGACAGGGAGACCCAGTACTTC. The encoded protein is CASSLDRETQYF.

The chain has TRBV6-5 and TRBJ2-1; 7 nucleotides align to TRBD1. This CDR3 is built from 16 residues. Germline values: CDR1 MNHEY, CDR2 SVGAGI. V shed 4 bases and J 8 bases; nucleotides not matched to a gene: 14. CDR3 sequence: CASSFVPGTANHEQFF. CDR3 nucleotides: TGTGCCAGCAGTTTCGTTCCCGGGACAGCCAACCATGAGCAGTTCTTC.

V is TRBV7-6 and J is TRBJ1-2, with 8 bases matching TRBD1. The CDR3 covers 14 residues. Trimming took 5 bases from V and 3 from J; bases not matched to a gene: 5. The germline gives CDR1 SGHVS, CDR2 FNYEAQ. CDR3 DNA sequence: TGTGCCAGCAGCCAGGGGGCAGGGGACTATGGCTACACCTTC. This encodes CASSQGAGDYGYTF.

The chain combines TRBV7-2 with TRBJ2-1; D gene ambiguous. Germline V lookup: CDR1 SGHTA, CDR2 FQGNSA. The CDR3 is made up of 15 amino acids. V dropped 1 base and J dropped 1 base, with 8 bases sitting between them. CDR3 amino acids: CASSLGLPSYNEQFF. CDR3 bases: TGTGCCAGCAGCTTAGGGCTTCCGTCCTACAATGAGCAGTTCTTC.

The rearrangement links TRBV19 to TRBJ2-7, with D possibly being TRBD2 (5 bases). V was shortened by 1 base and J by 0 bases, with 13 bases between the two germline ends. The CDR3 length is 16 residues. The germline gives CDR1 LNHDA, CDR2 SQIVND (reference sequence). CDR3 sequence reads: CASSIGSGFSSYEQYF. The CDR3 DNA sequence: TGTGCCAGTAGTATAGGAAGCGGTTTTAGCTCCTACGAGCAGTACTTC.

This sequence joins TRBV7-2 and TRBJ2-1; 9 bases are a match to TRBD2. This CDR3 is 14 amino acids long. After removal of 4 bases from V and 14 bases from J, the junction contained 12 bases not matched to a gene. CDR1 is SGHTA and CDR2 is FQGNSA in the germline V gene. The CDR3 spells CASSSTPSGNLKFF. DNA of the CDR3: TGTGCCAGCAGCTCGACTCCTAGCGGGAACCTTAAGTTCTTC.

This chain joins TRBV30 and TRBJ2-5; TRBD1 matches at 8 bases. Trimming removed 3 bases from V and 2 bases from J; junction bases left unmatched: 8. This CDR3 contains 15 residues. Germline V gene lookup returns CDR1 GTSNPN and CDR2 SVGIG (reference sequence). DNA of the CDR3: TGTGCCTGGAGCTTAACAGGGGGTCGACAAGAGACCCAGTACTTC. Translating gives CAWSLTGGRQETQYF.

This clone was seen once. This rearrangement joins TRBV6-5 to TRBJ2-1; weak D call: TRBD2 (6 bases). Trimming removed 7 bases at V and 6 bases at J, with 16 bases between. This CDR3 has 14 amino acids. Germline CDR1 is MNHEY and CDR2 is SVGAGI. CDR3 coding DNA: TGTGCCAGCATGGGGGAACTAGCAAGCAATGAGCAGTTCTTC. Protein sequence: CASMGELASNEQFF.

The chain combines TRBV2 with TRBJ1-5, with D unresolved. The V and J ends lost 1 base and 0 bases respectively, with 7 bases between them. Germline CDR1 and CDR2: SNHLY and FYNNEI. The CDR3 has 15 residues. The CDR3 protein is CASSEGGHSNQPQHF. The CDR3 DNA reads TGTGCCAGCAGTGAAGGTGGCCATAGCAATCAGCCCCAGCATTTT. The entire variable domain, with the rest obtained from reference TRBV2 and TRBJ1-5, is as follows: EPEVTQTPSHQVTQMGQEVILRCVPISNHLYFYWYRQILGQKVEFLVSFYNNEISEKSEIFDDQFSVERPDGSNFTLKIRSTKLEDSAMYFCASSEGGHSNQPQHFGDGTRLSIL.

V and J are TRBV5-4 and TRBJ2-1; the match to TRBD1 covers 7 bases. V dropped 4 bases and J dropped 0; count of bases not matched to a gene: 13. CDR1 and CDR2 (germline): SGHNT, YYREEE (reference sequence). This CDR3 region has 18 residues. The CDR3 reads CASSPSSQGRSSYNEQFF. The CDR3, as DNA: TGTGCCAGCAGCCCGAGTTCACAGGGGCGTAGCTCCTACAATGAGCAGTTCTTC. Full variable domain (outside the CDR3, taken from reference TRBV5-4 and TRBJ2-1): ETGVTQSPTHLIKTRGQQVTLRCSSQSGHNTVSWYQQALGQGPQFIFQYYREEENGRGNFPPRFSGLQFPNYSSELNVNALELDDSALYLCASSPSSQGRSSYNEQFFGPGTRLTVL.

The chain uses TRBV5-1 and TRBJ2-1, with 8 bases aligning to TRBD1. The germline V gene encodes CDR1 SGHRS and CDR2 YFSETQ. This CDR3 comprises 17 residues. After removal of 2 bases from V and 4 bases from J, the junction contained 11 bases not matched to a gene. The CDR3 DNA reads TGCGCCAGCAGCTTTGGTTTTCCAGGGGGCCTGTACAATGAGCAGTTCTTC. Its protein product is CASSFGFPGGLYNEQFF. Based on the CDR3 plus reference TRBV5-1 and TRBJ2-1, the full variable domain is KAGVTQTPRYLIKTRGQQVTLSCSPISGHRSVSWYQQTPGQGLQFLFEYFSETQRNKGNFPGRFSGRQFSNSRSEMNVSTLELGDSALYLCASSFGFPGGLYNEQFFGPGTRLTVL.

The chain combines TRBV30 with TRBJ1-4; 10 bases are a match to TRBD1. Losses at the gene ends were 3 bases for V and 6 bases for J; bases not matched to a gene: 4. This CDR3 has 14 residues. The germline CDR1 and CDR2 sequences are GTSNPN and SVGIG (reference sequence). The CDR3 sequence: CAWSRQGAYEKLFF. CDR3 DNA sequence: TGTGCCTGGAGCAGACAGGGGGCGTATGAAAAACTGTTTTTT.

J is TRBJ1-3 and V is TRBV5-6, with 8 positions matching TRBD1. The germline V gene encodes CDR1 SGHDT and CDR2 YYEEEE. CDR3 length: 16 residues. V gave up 3 bases and J gave up 0 bases; unmatched junction bases: 5. The CDR3 region is CASSSGQALSGNTIYF. In DNA form, the CDR3 reads TGTGCCAGCAGCTCGGGACAGGCCCTCTCTGGAAACACCATATATTTT. Based on the CDR3 plus reference TRBV5-6 and TRBJ1-3, the full variable domain is DAGVTQSPTHLIKTRGQQVTLRCSPKSGHDTVSWYQQALGQGPQFIFQYYEEEERQRGNFPDRFSGHQFPNYSSELNVNALLLGDSALYLCASSSGQALSGNTIYFGEGSWLTVV.

The J gene is TRBJ2-7, the V gene TRBV9, with 9 bases that match TRBD2. The V and J ends lost 0 bases and 1 base, in that order; junction bases with no gene match: 5. The germline gives CDR1 SGDLS, CDR2 YYNGEE. The CDR3 totals 16 residues. Written as DNA, the CDR3 is TGTGCCAGCAGCGTAGAACCTAGCGGGATATCCTACGAGCAGTACTTC. Amino acids: CASSVEPSGISYEQYF.

The chain employs TRBV7-2 and TRBJ2-3; 10 bases fit TRBD2. Unmatched junction bases numbered 1, after V lost 6 bases and J lost 1 base. Per the germline V gene, CDR1 is SGHTA and CDR2 is FQGNSA. This CDR3 spans 14 amino acids. CDR3: CASRTSGGTDTQYF. The CDR3, as DNA: TGTGCCAGCAGAACTAGCGGGGGCACAGATACGCAGTATTTT.

The V and J genes are TRBV16 and TRBJ1-2, with TRBD1 identical over 10 bases. Germline V lookup: CDR1 KGHSY, CDR2 FQNENV. The length of the CDR3 is 16 residues. V lost 2 bases and J lost 7; bases outside the gene matches: 10. The CDR3 protein is CASSQSPGTGVSGYTF. The CDR3, as DNA: TGTGCCAGCAGCCAAAGTCCCGGGACAGGGGTCAGTGGCTACACCTTC.